Each of the 19 T cell receptor beta chains below was sequenced from the same sample in a study of blood T cell repertoires in COVID-19 (dated by TCRdb to the early 2020s). The method was the immunoSEQ multiplex PCR assay. TCRdb carries this immuneACCESS record with in-frame sequences only. Its versions omit some clonotypes, under half of them owing to an unresolved V gene in the studies checked, with the rest unexplained. This sample has tens of thousands of clones in its table, and 82% of those were observed once. The biggest ten clones account for roughly 7.7% of the sample. Sequencing was carried out using peripheral blood. The receptors originated from a man between 40 and 49 years old with acute or convalescent COVID-19.

The rearrangement uses TRBV6-1 and TRBJ2-7, with a tentative D call TRBD1 (6 bases). This CDR3 has 15 amino acids. The V end lost 0 bases, the J end lost 4 bases, and 13 bases lay between the germline ends. Germline V gives CDR1 MNHNS, CDR2 SASEGT. For the CDR3, the DNA is TGTGCCAGCAGTGAAGCTCCGACAGGTACTTACGAGCAGTACTTC. This sequence encodes CASSEAPTGTYEQYF.

This chain uses TRBV27 with TRBJ1-1; no reliable D call. Germline V gives CDR1 MNHEY, CDR2 SMNVEV (reference sequence). The CDR3 length is 15 residues. Trimming pared 5 bases from V and 1 base from J, leaving 14 bases between. The CDR3 region is CASSRRFVSNTEAFF. The CDR3 nucleotides read TGTGCCAGCAGTCGCAGATTCGTCTCGAACACTGAAGCTTTCTTT.

This chain links TRBV2 with TRBJ2-7, with 11 bases fitting TRBD1. The CDR3 is 12 amino acids. Trimming at V came to 6 bases and at J to 6 bases, leaving 1 base not matched to a gene. From germline, CDR1 is SNHLY and CDR2 FYNNEI. The CDR3 DNA sequence: TGTGCCAGCAGCGGGACAGGGGGCGAGCAGTACTTC. It codes for CASSGTGGEQYF.

The CDR3 sequence: CASSQYTGGLFF. The CDR3 coding sequence is TGTGCCAGCAGTCAGTACACGGGGGGACTGTTTTTT. The chain couples TRBV5-6 to TRBJ1-4, with D maybe TRBD1 (5 bases). This CDR3 has 12 residues. From germline, CDR1 is SGHDT and CDR2 YYEEEE. Trimming cost V 5 bases and J 13 bases, with 15 bases left between them. Full variable domain (rest looked up from reference TRBV5-6 and TRBJ1-4): DAGVTQSPTHLIKTRGQQVTLRCSPKSGHDTVSWYQQALGQGPQFIFQYYEEEERQRGNFPDRFSGHQFPNYSSELNVNALLLGDSALYLCASSQYTGGLFFGSGTQLSVL.

V gene TRBV7-9 combines with J gene TRBJ1-1, with unresolved D. The CDR3 has 12 residues. Per germline, CDR1 SEHNR and CDR2 FQNEAQ (reference sequence). V was cut by 5 bases and J by 1 base, with 5 bases left in between. The CDR3 here is CASSTPNTEAFF. Here the CDR3 DNA reads TGTGCCAGCAGCACACCGAACACTGAAGCTTTCTTT.

This clone appeared once. V usage is TRBV2 and J usage is TRBJ1-1, with a possible D match to TRBD1 (5 bases). Germline V gene data show CDR1 as SNHLY and CDR2 as FYNNEI. The V end was cut by 3 bases, the J end by 4 bases, with 12 bases between. This CDR3 has 14 residues. The CDR3 spells CASSDSGYSTEAFF. The DNA for the CDR3 is TGTGCCAGCAGTGACTCAGGGTACAGCACTGAAGCTTTCTTT.

This clone is medium-sized in the sample. The chain joins TRBV11-2 to TRBJ1-2; 7 nucleotides agree with TRBD1. Germline CDR1 SGHAT, CDR2 FQNNGV. V was pared by 3 bases and J by 4 bases, with 5 bases of the junction left unmatched. This CDR3 is built from 14 residues. The CDR3 DNA sequence: TGTGCCAGCAGCTTCGCGGACAGGAGCTATGGCTACACCTTC. It translates to CASSFADRSYGYTF.

This clone was counted a few times. The rearrangement links TRBV4-1 to TRBJ1-6; possible D gene TRBD1, 6 bases. V was trimmed by 4 bases and J by 1 base, leaving 17 bases between them. Germline lookup yields CDR1 MGHRA and CDR2 YSYEKL. The CDR3 runs 18 residues. CDR3 DNA sequence: TGCGCCAGCAGCCCAGAAGGGGGAACCCCTTCCTATAATTCACCCCTCCACTTT. Translation: CASSPEGGTPSYNSPLHF.

The gene calls are TRBV25-1 and TRBJ1-5; no definite D call. This CDR3 region has 13 residues. Trimming left V 2 bases short and J 3 bases short, with 5 bases between. Germline V gene lookup returns CDR1 MGHDK and CDR2 SYGVNS. This CDR3 reads CASSEVANQPQHF. In nucleotides, the CDR3 is TGTGCCAGCAGTGAAGTGGCCAATCAGCCCCAGCATTTT. The full variable domain, in which reference TRBV25-1 and TRBJ1-5 provide the parts outside the CDR3, is EADIYQTPRYLVIGTGKKITLECSQTMGHDKMYWYQQDPGMELHLIHYSYGVNSTEKGDLSSESTVSRIRTEHFPLTLESARPSHTSQYLCASSEVANQPQHFGDGTRLSIL.

V usage is TRBV15 and J usage is TRBJ1-4; no clear D. Germline CDR1 and CDR2: LNHNV and YYDKDF (reference sequence). The CDR3 runs to 18 residues. V lost 0 bases and J lost 0, with 14 bases in between. This CDR3 reads CATSREEGLAATNEKLFF. CDR3 nucleotides: TGTGCCACCAGCAGAGAAGAGGGTTTGGCTGCAACTAATGAAAAACTGTTTTTT.

The V call is TRBV27, the J call TRBJ2-1; TRBD1 is a possible D gene (5 bases). Trimming left V 4 bases short and J 9 bases short, with 10 bases between. This CDR3 spans 12 amino acids. CDR1 is MNHEY, CDR2 SMNVEV, per germline (reference sequence). The CDR3 here is CASSSRVSEQFF. CDR3 DNA: TGTGCCAGCAGTTCCAGGGTCAGTGAGCAGTTCTTC.

The chain joins TRBV10-1 to TRBJ2-5, with 8 bases matching TRBD1. V lost 3 bases to trimming and J lost 3 bases; unmatched junction nucleotides: 6. Germline V gives CDR1 WNHNN, CDR2 SYGVQD (reference sequence). This CDR3 comprises 15 residues. The CDR3 loop is CASSDPGQGKETQYF. For the CDR3, the DNA is TGCGCCAGCAGTGATCCCGGACAGGGAAAAGAGACCCAGTACTTC.

J is TRBJ1-1 and V is TRBV6-5; D perhaps matches TRBD1 (5 bases). Trimming removed 2 bases at V and 4 bases at J, with 11 bases between. CDR3 length: 14 residues. Germline V gene lookup returns CDR1 MNHEY and CDR2 SVGAGI. This CDR3 reads CASSYQSGLTEAFF. The CDR3 nucleotides are TGTGCCAGCAGTTACCAATCAGGGCTCACTGAAGCTTTCTTT.

This chain connects TRBV5-4 to TRBJ1-1, with 9 bases matching TRBD1. Germline V gives CDR1 SGHNT, CDR2 YYREEE (reference sequence). The V gene end was trimmed by 2 bases and the J gene end by 1 base; junction bases not matched to a gene: 0. The CDR3 is made up of 14 amino acids. The CDR3 DNA reads as TGTGCCAGCAGCTTACAGGGGGCGAACACTGAAGCTTTCTTT. Translation: CASSLQGANTEAFF.

CDR3: CASSKLPGDHTDTQYF. The DNA of the CDR3 is TGTGCCAGCTCAAAGCTTCCGGGGGATCACACAGATACGCAGTATTTT. This chain connects TRBV18 to TRBJ2-3, with D possibly matching TRBD2 (6 bases). Germline V gene sequence: CDR1 KGHSH, CDR2 LQKENI. The CDR3 extends over 16 amino acids. Trimming took 5 bases from V and 2 from J, leaving 17 bases between them.

The chain combines TRBV7-2 with TRBJ2-5; a possible D gene is TRBD2 (7 bases). This CDR3 contains 16 residues. Trimming removed 3 bases from V and 4 bases from J, with 18 bases in between. Germline CDR1 is SGHTA and CDR2 is FQGNSA. CDR3: CASSLGPYRGAETQYF. The CDR3 bases are TGTGCCAGCAGCTTGGGACCATATCGGGGGGCAGAGACCCAGTACTTC.

The gene calls are TRBV19 and TRBJ1-2, with D possibly TRBD1 on 5 matching bases. The CDR3 spans 15 residues. CDR1 is LNHDA, CDR2 SQIVND, per germline (reference sequence). Between the trimmed V and J ends, which lost 7 bases and 1 base, there was a span of 16 bases. Written as DNA, the CDR3 is TGTGCCAGTACCCCAACAGGCCTCTTTAACTATGGCTACACCTTC. It is translated as CASTPTGLFNYGYTF.

This clone came up once. V usage is TRBV6-5 and J usage is TRBJ2-1; the D gene is possibly TRBD2 (6 bases). CDR3 size: 13 residues. In germline, CDR1 is MNHEY, CDR2 SVGAGI. V was pared by 5 bases and J by 8 bases, with 13 bases between. The CDR3 loop reads CASSRDSRYEQFF. In nucleotides, the CDR3 is TGTGCCAGCAGTAGGGACTCCCGATATGAGCAGTTCTTC.

This clone was observed once. One junction end disagrees with the germline gene, perhaps due to a read error. This chain links TRBV18 with TRBJ1-2; D uncertain. Germline lookup yields CDR1 KGHSH and CDR2 LQKENI. The CDR3 is 12 amino acids. The CDR3 spells CASSPAVTGAIF. In DNA form, the CDR3 reads TGTGCCAGCTCACCAGCGGTAACGGGAGCCATCTTC.